This record looks at one TCR beta chain sequence and its context. This sample is part of a study of blood T cell repertoires in COVID-19. Looking at the study overall: The samples span acute and convalescent COVID-19 from the United States, Italy and Spain. In each case, the material was cDNA or gDNA derived from T cells, B-cell-depleted T cells, or PBMCs.

The CDR3 length is 15 residues. Trimming cost V 0 bases and J 4 bases; bases outside gene matches: 4. Per germline, CDR1 SGHRS and CDR2 YFSETQ. In the original workflow: Using reference gene primer amplification, nucleated cell counts were estimated. Method: immunoSEQ multiplex PCR; TCRdb's copy keeps in-frame clones and lacks some. V, J and clone size are those of that table, while D and trimming were read from the DNA. Of about 170,000 clones listed, about 83% were seen once; the top ten hold over 2%. The clonotype originates from a woman older than 75 with acute or convalescent COVID-19. The source material was peripheral blood. The gene calls are TRBV5-1 and TRBJ1-5; the match to TRBD1 covers 7 bases. The CDR3 loop reads CASSLGGGENQPQHF. The CDR3 DNA sequence: TGCGCCAGCAGCTTGGGAGGGGGCGAGAATCAGCCCCAGCATTTT. Drawing the rest from reference TRBV5-1 and TRBJ1-5, the complete variable domain is KAGVTQTPRYLIKTRGQQVTLSCSPISGHRSVSWYQQTPGQGLQFLFEYFSETQRNKGNFPGRFSGRQFSNSRSEMNVSTLELGDSALYLCASSLGGGENQPQHFGDGTRLSIL.